The 18 T cell receptor beta chains below all came from one sample that was sequenced in a study of blood T cell repertoires in COVID-19. Assay used: immunoSEQ multiplex PCR; TCRdb lists only in-frame clones, some missing. The data hold 160,000 or so clones, with about 80% observed a single time. Sequencing was done on a sample of peripheral blood. These receptors originate from an elderly woman with acute or convalescent COVID-19.

The genes are TRBV27 and TRBJ1-6, with 7 bases aligning to TRBD1. In germline, CDR1 is MNHEY, CDR2 SMNVEV (reference sequence). The CDR3 extends over 14 amino acids. V shed 10 bases and J 7 bases; nucleotides not matched to a gene: 10. CDR3 DNA sequence: TGTGCCACCTCACCCGACAGGGCAAATTCACCCCTCCACTTT. Its translation is CATSPDRANSPLHF.

V gene TRBV19 combines with J gene TRBJ2-1; D uncertain. Trimming stripped 6 bases from V and 4 bases from J, with 4 bases between. The CDR3 spans 11 residues. CDR1 and CDR2 (germline): LNHDA, SQIVND (reference sequence). The CDR3: CASRSYNEQFF. In nucleotides, the CDR3 is TGTGCCAGTAGGAGTTACAATGAGCAGTTCTTC. Complete variable domain (other parts from reference TRBV19 and TRBJ2-1): DGGITQSPKYLFRKEGQNVTLSCEQNLNHDAMYWYRQDPGQGLRLIYYSQIVNDFQKGDIAEGYSVSREKKESFPLTVTSAQKNPTAFYLCASRSYNEQFFGPGTRLTVL.

This clone was recorded once. The chain carries TRBV7-7 and TRBJ2-2, with D perhaps TRBD2 (6 bases). The CDR3 has 13 residues. Germline CDR1 is SSHAT and CDR2 is FNYEAQ (reference sequence). The CDR3 DNA reads as TGTGCTAGCCGGGCGCGGGGTCCCGGGGAGCTGTTTTTT. Its translation is CASRARGPGELFF. The whole variable domain, filled in from reference TRBV7-7 and TRBJ2-2, reads GAGVSQSPRYKVTKRGQDVTLRCDPISSHATLYWYQQALGQGPEFLTYFNYEAQPDKSGLPSDRFSAERPEGSISTLTIQRTEQRDSAMYRCASRARGPGELFFGEGSRLTVL.

This clone was detected once. CDR3 amino acids: CASRKRDSLDGYTF. Here the CDR3 DNA reads TGTGCCAGCAGGAAACGGGACTCTTTAGATGGCTACACCTTC. The rearrangement joins TRBV2 to TRBJ1-2, with D possibly matching TRBD1 (5 bases). Germline V CDR1 and CDR2: SNHLY, FYNNEI. The ends were cut back, 6 bases at V and 6 bases at J, with 17 bases in the middle. The CDR3 has 14 residues.

The chain is built from TRBV27 and TRBJ2-5; weak D call: TRBD1 (6 bases). The CDR3 length is 15 residues. The germline V and J ends were trimmed by 4 bases and 4 bases, with 16 bases remaining between them. Germline V gives CDR1 MNHEY, CDR2 SMNVEV (reference sequence). The CDR3 is CASSYRGWGLETQYF. The CDR3 DNA follows: TGTGCCAGCAGTTATAGGGGGTGGGGGCTAGAGACCCAGTACTTC.

The CDR3, as DNA: TGTGCCAGCACTACTAGCGGAGGGATTGACACCGGGGAGCTGTTTTTT. It codes for CASTTSGGIDTGELFF. The J gene is TRBJ2-2, the V gene TRBV2; TRBD2 aligns across 8 bases. J was trimmed by 3 bases and V by 7 bases; bases with no gene match: 10. This CDR3 spans 16 amino acids. Per the germline V gene, CDR1 is SNHLY and CDR2 is FYNNEI.

V usage is TRBV15 and J usage is TRBJ1-1; D unresolved. V was cut by 1 base and J by 5 bases, with 17 bases left in between. Germline-derived CDR1 and CDR2 are LNHNV and YYDKDF (reference sequence). The CDR3 runs 16 residues. In DNA form, the CDR3 reads TGTGCCACCAGCAGAGTCGAACTGATTAGTTGGACTGAAGCTTTCTTT. Translating gives CATSRVELISWTEAFF.

This chain uses TRBV13 with TRBJ2-3; TRBD2 aligns across 11 bases. Looked up from germline, CDR1 is PRHDT and CDR2 is FYEKMQ (reference sequence). CDR3 size: 18 residues. Trimming removed 0 bases from V and 2 bases from J; junction bases left unmatched: 7. The CDR3 sequence: CASSLGLGLAGYTDTQYF. DNA of the CDR3: TGTGCCAGCAGCTTAGGCCTTGGACTAGCGGGTTACACAGATACGCAGTATTTT.

The rearrangement joins TRBV6-1 to TRBJ1-5, with unresolved D. Germline CDR1 and CDR2: MNHNS and SASEGT. The CDR3 covers 15 residues. V was trimmed by 2 bases and J by 3 bases, leaving 11 bases between them. CDR3 DNA: TGTGCCAGCAGTGAAATTCGGGTAATCAATCAGCCCCAGCATTTT. Protein product: CASSEIRVINQPQHF.

The chain has TRBV7-2 and TRBJ1-5; D perhaps matches TRBD1 (6 bases). The CDR3 consists of 14 residues. Germline CDR1 is SGHTA and CDR2 is FQGNSA. Between the trimmed V and J ends, which lost 1 base and 4 bases, there was a span of 8 bases. Here the CDR3 DNA reads TGTGCCAGCAGCTTAGGGCAGGGGAATCAGCCCCAGCATTTT. This translates into CASSLGQGNQPQHF.

The chain is built from TRBV18 and TRBJ2-2; unclear D gene. CDR3 length: 11 amino acids. V was shortened by 6 bases and J by 6 bases, with 5 bases between the two germline ends. The V gene's germline CDR1 is KGHSH and CDR2 LQKENI. The CDR3: CASSFSGELFF. DNA of the CDR3: TGTGCCAGCTCCTTCTCCGGGGAGCTGTTTTTT.

V and J are TRBV10-3 and TRBJ2-2; 9 nucleotides match TRBD2. CDR1 and CDR2 from the germline V gene are ENHRY and SYGVKD. V gave up 5 bases and J gave up 4 bases; unmatched junction bases: 2. The CDR3 is made up of 14 amino acids. CDR3: CAISKTSGTGELFF. The CDR3 DNA follows: TGTGCCATCAGTAAGACTAGCGGCACCGGGGAGCTGTTTTTT.

The chain couples TRBV9 to TRBJ2-3; 8 bases agree with TRBD1. Germline V gene sequence: CDR1 SGDLS, CDR2 YYNGEE. This CDR3 spans 14 amino acids. With 3 bases clipped from V and 4 bases from J, the junction kept 4 bases outside the gene matches. DNA for the CDR3: TGTGCCAGCAGCGAACAGGGGGGCGCAGATACGCAGTATTTT. The encoded protein is CASSEQGGADTQYF.

The rearrangement links TRBV11-3 to TRBJ2-1, with 8 bases matching TRBD2. The CDR3 consists of 15 residues. J gave up 6 bases and V 1 base, and 5 bases lay outside the gene matches. Germline V gives CDR1 SGHNT, CDR2 YENEEA. In DNA form, the CDR3 reads TGTGCCAGCAGCTTAGCAGGGACTAGTAGCAATGAGCAGTTCTTC. Protein product: CASSLAGTSSNEQFF.

This clone was found a few times. The chain uses TRBV5-1 and TRBJ1-4; TRBD1 matches at 7 bases. This CDR3 has 15 amino acids. V dropped 4 bases and J dropped 5; count of bases not matched to a gene: 8. CDR1 and CDR2 from the germline V gene are SGHRS and YFSETQ. The CDR3 coding sequence is TGCGCCAGCAGCCCCTCCGGGACAGCAAATGAAAAACTGTTTTTT. As protein: CASSPSGTANEKLFF.

The rearrangement joins TRBV3-1 (or the pseudogene TRBV3-2) to TRBJ1-1, with a possible D match to TRBD1 (5 bases). The CDR3 has 14 residues. V dropped 1 base and J dropped 5 bases, with 11 bases sitting between them. Germline CDR1 is LGHDT and CDR2 is YNNKEL (reference sequence). DNA for the CDR3: TGTGCCAGCAGCCAAGGTCTGGGGGGGACTGAAGCTTTCTTT. It translates to CASSQGLGGTEAFF.

V is TRBV10-3 and J is TRBJ2-2; the D is unclear. The CDR3 covers 14 residues. Trimming took off 4 bases at V and 4 bases at J, with 10 bases between the two ends. Germline V gene data show CDR1 as ENHRY and CDR2 as SYGVKD. The CDR3 reads CAISAWATTGELFF. The CDR3 region has the DNA TGTGCCATCAGTGCGTGGGCGACCACCGGGGAGCTGTTTTTT.

This chain joins TRBV7-9 and TRBJ2-5, with D tentatively TRBD2 (6 bases). Trimming shortened V by 5 bases and J by 1 base, and 11 bases separated the two germline ends. From germline, CDR1 is SEHNR and CDR2 FQNEAQ (reference sequence). The CDR3 loop spans 14 amino acids. The CDR3 DNA reads as TGTGCCAGCAGCCCCGCACTAGCCCAAGAGACCCAGTACTTC. Translation gives CASSPALAQETQYF.